Shown below are 26 T cell receptor beta chains from a single sample sequenced in a study of tumor-infiltrating lymphocytes in primary liver carcinoma. Unsorted whole blood supplied the RNA, and germline DNA was extracted too. Priming with a constant-region primer yielded TCR beta cDNA from about 500 ng total RNA. Generation of the TCR beta libraries relied on three nested multiplex PCR rounds using slightly modified ARM-PCR. The first two PCR rounds used TRBV1-TRBV30 primers with a Cbeta primer, roughly 10 cycles each. TCRdb reanalysed the multiplex PCR reads using MiXCR and keeps one entry per CDR3 protein. The sample has about 200,000 distinct CDR3 sequences, less than 65% seen once. Material: peripheral blood. Receptors were obtained from a woman in her sixties with primary liver carcinoma and hepatitis B virus infection.

For this clonotype: Given a much more abundant clone one base away, this may be a read error. The J gene is TRBJ1-3, the V gene TRBV6-1; no firm D call. Germline V gene sequence: CDR1 MNHNS, CDR2 SASEGT. V was clipped by 4 bases and J by 4 bases, with 20 bases between them. The CDR3 runs 17 residues. CDR3 sequence reads: CASSGWGAKRSGNTIYF. CDR3 sequence (DNA): TGTGCCAGCAGTGGATGGGGTGCGAAGAGGTCGGGAAACACCATATATTTT.

There are a few counts of this clonotype. This chain joins TRBV30 and TRBJ2-2; 9 positions match TRBD1. J lost 6 bases, V lost 4 bases, and 6 bases had no gene match. CDR3 length equals 14 residues. Germline V CDR1 and CDR2: GTSNPN, SVGIG (reference sequence). The CDR3 DNA reads as TGTGCCTGGATTAGACAGGGGGTGTCCGGGGAGCTGTTTTTT. Protein sequence: CAWIRQGVSGELFF.

On this clonotype itself: A much bigger clone sits one base away, suggesting this may be a read error. The rearrangement links TRBV12-5 to TRBJ2-1; either TRBD1 or TRBD2 may fit D (5 bases each). CDR1 and CDR2 (germline): LGHNT, FRNRAP. CDR3 length: 14 residues. The CDR3 is CVSARDDFYNEQFF. CDR3 nucleotides: TGTGTTAGTGCCAGGGACGACTTCTACAATGAGCAGTTCTTC.

J is TRBJ1-2 and V is TRBV29-1, with D possibly TRBD1 on 6 matching bases. This CDR3 spans 13 amino acids. CDR1 and CDR2 (germline): SQVTM, ANQGSEA. V gave up 7 bases and J gave up 9 bases, with 21 bases separating them. Here the CDR3 reads CSAGTNKGDCYTF. CDR3 DNA: TGCAGCGCTGGGACAAACAAAGGGGATTGCTACACCTTC. Variable domain in full (rest from reference TRBV29-1 and TRBJ1-2): SAVISQKPSRDICQRGTSLTIQCQVDSQVTMMFWYRQQPGQSLTLIATANQGSEATYESGFVIDKFPISRPNLTFSTLTVSNMSPEDSSIYLCSAGTNKGDCYTFGSGTRLTVV.

For this clonotype: At one end the junction does not follow the germline gene, possibly because of a read error. V usage is TRBV6-6 and J usage is TRBJ1-1; D is ambiguous. This CDR3 has 15 amino acids. Germline CDR1 reads MNHNY; CDR2 reads SVGAGI (reference sequence). In DNA, the CDR3 is TGTGCCGGCAGACCCGTTTCTTACCCAACCTATGTAGCTTTCTTT. Its protein product is CAGRPVSYPTYVAFF.

Note on this clonotype: A much larger clone lies one base from this, so it may be a read error. V usage is TRBV11-2 and J usage is TRBJ2-1; 9 nucleotides agree with TRBD2. This CDR3 has 16 amino acids. CDR1 is SGHAT and CDR2 is FQNNGV in the germline V gene. Written as DNA, the CDR3 is TGTGCCAGCAGCCCCAATAGCGGGAGTGGGGGATCGGAGCTGTTCTTC. This codes for CASSPNSGSGGSELFF.

As regards this clonotype: At one of its ends the junction is not consistent with the germline gene, which may arise from a read error. The chain combines TRBV11-2 with TRBJ2-2; possibly TRBD2 for D (6 bases). The CDR3 totals 14 residues. Looked up from germline, CDR1 is SGHAT and CDR2 is FQNNGV. CDR3 amino acids: CASSRRGNTGELSF. The CDR3 nucleotides are TGCGCCAGCAGCCGGAGGGGAAACACGGGGGAGCTGTCTTTT.

Of note for this clonotype: At one end the junction does not follow the germline gene, possibly because of a read error. V and J are TRBV11-3 and TRBJ2-3; D is undetermined. Germline V lookup: CDR1 SGHNT, CDR2 YENEEA. The CDR3 totals 15 residues. CDR3 sequence (DNA): TGTGCCAGCAACTTAGATCGACATACTATAGATACACAGTATTTT. It is translated as CASNLDRHTIDTQYF.

V gene TRBV5-5 combines with J gene TRBJ1-1, with a tentative D call TRBD1 (5 bases). Germline V gene data show CDR1 as SGHKS and CDR2 as YYEKEE (reference sequence). The CDR3 extends over 14 amino acids. V was shortened by 5 bases and J by 2 bases, with 13 bases between the two germline ends. The CDR3 loop reads CASSWDPSNTEAFF. The DNA for the CDR3 is TGTGCCAGCAGTTGGGACCCCTCAAACACTGAAGCTTTCTTT.

This clonotype was recorded only once. A much larger clone differs by one base, so this may be a read error. The rearrangement links TRBV20-1 to TRBJ2-4; D may be TRBD1 (6 bases). The end of the DNA is better explained by TRBJ2-1, so the J call may be wrong. The CDR3 spans 13 residues. Germline CDR1 reads DFQATT; CDR2 reads SNEGSKA (reference sequence). The CDR3 reads CSAVEARWDIQFF. The CDR3 DNA is TGCAGTGCTGTGGAAGCGAGATGGGACATTCAGTTCTTC.

By frequency in the sample, this clonotype is medium-sized. The CDR3 spells CAWVGRLGDTQYF. The CDR3 DNA reads TGTGCCTGGGTGGGCAGATTGGGGGATACGCAGTATTTT. V usage is TRBV11-2 and J usage is TRBJ2-3, with no clear D. CDR1 and CDR2 from the germline V gene are SGHAT and FQNNGV. V lost 11 bases, J lost 6 bases, and 18 bases lay in between. The CDR3 has 13 amino acids.

The chain joins TRBV11-2 to TRBJ1-1; D is unclear. V lost 2 bases to trimming and J lost 5 bases, with 15 bases between them. This CDR3 comprises 15 residues. Germline CDR1 reads SGHAT; CDR2 reads FQNNGV. Written as DNA, the CDR3 is TGTGCCAGCAGCTTACTGGTCCTACAGAGGACTGAAGCTTTCTTT. Protein sequence: CASSLLVLQRTEAFF.

This clonotype occurred many times. The genes are TRBV29-1 and TRBJ2-7, with D unresolved. The CDR3 runs to 11 residues. Germline V gives CDR1 SQVTM, CDR2 ANQGSEA. Trimming pared 7 bases from V and 6 bases from J, leaving 13 bases between. The CDR3 spells CSALRLGEQYF. CDR3 DNA sequence: TGCAGCGCCCTGAGGCTAGGCGAGCAGTACTTC.

A remark on this clonotype: One junction end disagrees with the germline gene, perhaps due to a read error. This chain joins TRBV6-1 and TRBJ2-2; 9 positions match TRBD2. Germline-derived CDR1 and CDR2 are MNHNS and SASEGT. This CDR3 contains 20 residues. The CDR3 here is CASSEVARFSSGSTTGELFF. The CDR3 DNA reads TGTGCCAGCAGTGAAGTCGCAAGGTTTAGTAGCGGGAGCACTACCGGGGAACTGTTTTTT.

This clonotype was observed a few times. This rearrangement joins TRBV24-1 to TRBJ2-1; no firm D call. Germline V gene sequence: CDR1 KGHDR, CDR2 SFDVKD. CDR3 size: 14 residues. V lost 0 bases and J 9 bases, leaving 11 bases between the germline ends. CDR3 protein: CATSDLNTNGEQFF. CDR3 DNA sequence: TGTGCCACCAGTGATTTGAATACGAACGGTGAGCAGTTCTTC.

There are many counts of this clonotype. The V call is TRBV10-2, the J call TRBJ2-4; 7 bases line up with TRBD2. Unmatched junction bases numbered 11, after V lost 2 bases and J lost 16 bases. The germline V gene encodes CDR1 WSHSY and CDR2 SAAADI. The CDR3 sequence is 13 residues long. The CDR3 sequence: CASSEERAGDKYF. CDR3 bases: TGCGCCAGCAGTGAGGAGCGGGCGGGAGACAAATACTTC.

A word on this clonotype: An end of the junction differs from the germline gene, which may be a read error. The chain carries TRBV4-2 and TRBJ2-1, with D unresolved. The CDR3 loop spans 16 amino acids. Germline-derived CDR1 and CDR2 are LGHNA and YNFKEQ. The CDR3 here is CACSQEISPVYNEQFF. As DNA, the CDR3 is TGTGCCTGCAGCCAAGAGATCAGTCCTGTCTACAATGAGCAGTTCTTC.

This clonotype has only a few counts. This sequence joins TRBV7-8 and TRBJ2-7; possibly TRBD2 for D (5 bases). Germline CDR1 is SGHVS and CDR2 is FQNEAQ. Deletions cut 5 bases from V and 4 bases from J, with 18 bases between. This CDR3 is built from 15 residues. CDR3 in DNA: TGTGCCAGCAGCCTACGGACTGGGAGCACTTACGAGCAGTACTTC. Protein sequence: CASSLRTGSTYEQYF.

This clonotype was counted a single time. Germline and junction disagree at one end, which may indicate a read error. The chain has TRBV11-2 and TRBJ2-2; tentatively, D is TRBD2 (7 bases). The germline gives CDR1 SGHAT, CDR2 FQNNGV. CDR3 length: 16 residues. The CDR3 DNA reads TGTGCCAACAGCACCGGGACGGGGGGCGGAACCCGGGAGCTGTTTTTT. Translation gives CANSTGTGGGTRELFF.

There are many counts of this clonotype. The rearrangement links TRBV4-1 to TRBJ2-1; 10 nucleotides agree with TRBD2. CDR3 length equals 17 residues. V was clipped by 1 base and J by 9 bases; unmatched bases: 12. Germline values: CDR1 MGHRA, CDR2 YSYEKL. This chain's CDR3 is CASSQVFSSGGRGEQFF. CDR3 bases: TGCGCCAGCAGCCAAGTTTTCTCTAGCGGGGGACGTGGTGAGCAGTTCTTC.

Points on this clonotype: Relative to the germline gene, one junction end is altered; a read error may explain this. This chain connects TRBV10-3 to TRBJ2-7, with no clear D. This CDR3 has 12 amino acids. CDR1 and CDR2 (germline): ENHRY, SYGVKD. CDR3 sequence (DNA): TGTGTCATCAGTGCCGACCCCTACGAGCAGTACTTC. This sequence encodes CVISADPYEQYF.

A remark on this clonotype: This may come from a read error, since a much larger clone is one base off. DNA for the CDR3: TGCGCCAACAGCCAAGATCCTCAATTTCCCGGGGTCTTCTTC. This gives the protein CANSQDPQFPGVFF. The chain is built from TRBV4-1 and TRBJ2-1; D may be TRBD2 (5 bases). The CDR3 covers 14 residues. In germline, CDR1 is MGHRA, CDR2 YSYEKL.

A word on this clonotype: The CDR3 ends on some other residue instead of the conserved phenylalanine or tryptophan, so this is likely a read error. V and J are TRBV6-2 or TRBV6-3 and TRBJ2-2; perhaps TRBD2 as D (6 bases). This CDR3 region has 18 residues. Germline values: CDR1 MNHEY, CDR2 SVGEGT. The CDR3 coding sequence is TGTGCCAACAGTTACTCCCCCTTTGCGGGATCTAAGACCGGGGAGCTGTTTCTT. This gives the protein CANSYSPFAGSKTGELFL.

The V call is TRBV7-9, the J call TRBJ1-1, with a weak D call TRBD1 (6 bases). CDR3 length: 14 residues. Germline V gene lookup returns CDR1 SEHNR and CDR2 FQNEAQ (reference sequence). Trimming left V 7 bases short and J 6 bases short, with 18 bases between. DNA of the CDR3: TGTGCCAGCAACCAACCCGGAGGACAGCCTGAAGCTTTCTTT. Translating gives CASNQPGGQPEAFF.

This clonotype was observed a few times. A much larger clone lies one base from this, so it may be a read error. The chain carries TRBV6-5 and TRBJ1-2, with 8 bases aligning to TRBD1. The CDR3 is 13 residues long. Germline V lookup: CDR1 MNHEY, CDR2 SVGAGI. Losses at the gene ends were 6 bases for V and 7 bases for J; bases not matched to a gene: 7. The CDR3 DNA reads TGTGCCAGCAGAAAACAGGGGGTGGTTGGCTACACCTTC. As protein: CASRKQGVVGYTF.

Comment on this clonotype: The junction and the germline gene differ at one end; a read error may be behind it. The V and J genes are TRBV14 and TRBJ2-1, with a possible D match to TRBD2 (6 bases). The CDR3 has 17 amino acids. Looked up from germline, CDR1 is SGHDN and CDR2 is FVKESK. The CDR3: CANSPGLTATQSDEQFF. The DNA of the CDR3 is TGTGCCAACAGCCCCGGACTAACGGCCACCCAGTCCGATGAGCAGTTCTTC.